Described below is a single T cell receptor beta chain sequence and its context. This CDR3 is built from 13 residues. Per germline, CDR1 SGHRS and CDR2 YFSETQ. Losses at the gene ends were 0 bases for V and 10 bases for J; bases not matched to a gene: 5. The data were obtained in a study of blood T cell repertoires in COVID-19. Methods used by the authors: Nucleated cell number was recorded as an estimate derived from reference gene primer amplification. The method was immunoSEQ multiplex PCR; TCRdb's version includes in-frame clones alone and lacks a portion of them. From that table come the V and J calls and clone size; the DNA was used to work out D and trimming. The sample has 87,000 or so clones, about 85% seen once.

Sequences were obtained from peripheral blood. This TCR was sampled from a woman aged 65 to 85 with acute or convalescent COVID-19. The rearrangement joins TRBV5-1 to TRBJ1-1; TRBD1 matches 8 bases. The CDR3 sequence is CASSLGDRRGAFF. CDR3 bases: TGCGCCAGCAGCTTGGGGGACAGGCGTGGAGCTTTCTTT.